This T cell receptor (beta chain) was captured in a study of blood T cell repertoires in COVID-19. Across the study: The United States, Italy and Spain provided the acute and convalescent COVID-19 samples. PBMCs, B-cell-depleted T cells, or T cells were the source of the cDNA or gDNA that made up the material.

The CDR3 is 15 amino acids. Germline V gives CDR1 MNHEY, CDR2 SVGEGT. The V end lost 4 bases, the J end lost 2 bases, and 12 bases lay between the germline ends. Authors' methods: Researchers report that nucleated cell counts were estimated from reference gene primer amplification. The protocol was immunoSEQ multiplex PCR, while the TCRdb copy is restricted to in-frame clones and leaves out a portion. The V and J calls and clone size come from that table; D and trimming were worked out from the DNA. The sample yields some 250,000 clones, under 90% seen once. This rearrangement joins TRBV6-2 or TRBV6-3 to TRBJ2-1, with D maybe TRBD1 (5 bases). The TCR sequence derives from a man aged 60 to 69 with acute or convalescent COVID-19. The sample consisted of peripheral blood. CDR3 coding DNA: TGTGCCAGCAGTTTTGACCGACAGACCTACAATGAGCAGTTCTTC. Translated, it gives CASSFDRQTYNEQFF.